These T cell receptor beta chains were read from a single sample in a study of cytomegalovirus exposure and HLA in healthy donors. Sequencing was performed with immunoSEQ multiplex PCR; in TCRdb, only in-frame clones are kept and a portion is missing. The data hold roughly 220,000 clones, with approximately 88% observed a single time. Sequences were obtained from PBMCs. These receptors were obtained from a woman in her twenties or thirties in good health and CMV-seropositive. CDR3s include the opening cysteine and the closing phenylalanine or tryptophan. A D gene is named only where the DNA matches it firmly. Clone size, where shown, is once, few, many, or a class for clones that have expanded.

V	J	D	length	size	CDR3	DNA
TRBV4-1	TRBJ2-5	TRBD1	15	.	CASSLGQGPGQTQYF	TGCGCCAGCAGCTTGGGACAGGGCCCCGGTCAGACCCAGTACTTC
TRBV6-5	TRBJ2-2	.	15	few	CASSYNTRNTGELFF	TGTGCCAGCAGTTACAACACTAGAAACACCGGGGAGCTGTTTTTT
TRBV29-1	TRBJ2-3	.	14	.	CSVPGTDGTDTQYF	TGCAGCGTGCCAGGGACCGATGGCACAGATACGCAGTATTTT
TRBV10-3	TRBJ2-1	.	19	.	CAISESSGTGISSYNEQFF	TGTGCCATCAGTGAGTCGTCAGGAACAGGAATAAGCTCCTACAATGAGCAGTTCTTC
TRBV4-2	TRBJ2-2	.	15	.	CASSQVEEGTGELFF	TGTGCCAGCAGCCAAGTGGAGGAGGGCACCGGGGAGCTGTTTTTT
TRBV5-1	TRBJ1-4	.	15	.	CASTPSGGPDEKLFF	TGCGCCAGCACCCCAAGTGGGGGCCCGGATGAAAAACTGTTTTTT
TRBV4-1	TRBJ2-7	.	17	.	CASSQDGAAVGSYEQYF	TGCGCCAGCAGCCAAGATGGGGCGGCAGTCGGCTCCTACGAGCAGTACTTC
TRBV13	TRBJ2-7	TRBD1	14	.	CASSFRTGGVEQYF	TGTGCCAGCAGCTTCCGGACAGGGGGCGTCGAGCAGTACTTC
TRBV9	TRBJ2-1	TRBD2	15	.	CASSLAGASYNEQFF	TGTGCCAGCAGCCTAGCGGGGGCCTCCTACAATGAGCAGTTCTTC
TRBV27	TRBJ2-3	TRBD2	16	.	CASSLIAGGPQDTQYF	TGTGCCAGCAGTTTAATAGCGGGAGGGCCCCAAGATACGCAGTATTTT
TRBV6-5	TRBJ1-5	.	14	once	CASSLHGIFQPQHF	TGTGCCAGCAGTCTGCATGGGATTTTTCAGCCCCAGCATTTT
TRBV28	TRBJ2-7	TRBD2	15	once	CASTPVAGGLGEQYF	TGTGCCAGCACCCCCGTAGCGGGAGGGCTGGGCGAGCAGTACTTC
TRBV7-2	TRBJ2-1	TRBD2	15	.	CASSLRAGLSNEQFF	TGTGCCAGCAGCTTGCGAGCGGGACTCTCCAATGAGCAGTTCTTC
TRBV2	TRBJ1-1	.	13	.	CARAKSAFQEAFF	TGTGCCAGAGCAAAAAGTGCGTTCCAAGAAGCTTTCTTT
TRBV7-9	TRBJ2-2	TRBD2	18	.	CASSFPTSGAVGTGELFF	TGTGCCAGCAGCTTCCCCACTAGCGGGGCGGTAGGCACCGGGGAGCTGTTTTTT
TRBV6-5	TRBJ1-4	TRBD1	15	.	CASSRQGVSNEKLFF	TGTGCCAGCAGTCGACAGGGGGTTTCTAATGAAAAACTGTTTTTT
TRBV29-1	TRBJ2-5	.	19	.	CSVVLGFAGHLLPQETQYF	TGCAGCGTTGTCCTTGGTTTCGCAGGGCACCTGTTGCCTCAAGAGACCCAGTACTTC
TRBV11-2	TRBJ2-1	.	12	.	CASSLGYNEQFF	TGTGCCAGCAGCTTAGGATACAATGAGCAGTTCTTC
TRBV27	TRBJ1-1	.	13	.	CASSPIDNTEAFF	TGTGCCAGCAGTCCTATAGACAACACTGAAGCTTTCTTT
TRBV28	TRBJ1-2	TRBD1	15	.	CASSYRDRDLYGYTF	TGTGCCAGCAGTTACCGGGACAGGGATCTATATGGCTACACCTTC
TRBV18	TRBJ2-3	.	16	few	CASSPLAEPSTDTQYF	TGTGCCAGCTCACCACTAGCGGAACCTAGCACAGATACGCAGTATTTT
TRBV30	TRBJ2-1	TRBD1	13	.	CACTPDRDYEQFF	TGTGCCTGCACTCCGGACAGGGACTATGAGCAGTTCTTC
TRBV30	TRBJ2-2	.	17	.	CAWSVPLRTMNTGELFF	TGTGCCTGGAGTGTACCCCTCCGAACGATGAACACCGGGGAGCTGTTTTTT
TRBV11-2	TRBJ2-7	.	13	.	CASSSGPNGEQYF	TGTGCCAGCAGCTCGGGACCCAACGGGGAGCAGTACTTC
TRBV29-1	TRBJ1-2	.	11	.	CSAPARGGYTF	TGCAGCGCCCCTGCCCGTGGGGGCTACACCTTC
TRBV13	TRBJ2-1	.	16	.	CASSSRDTDSYNEQFF	TGTGCCAGCAGCTCGCGGGACACGGACTCCTACAATGAGCAGTTCTTC
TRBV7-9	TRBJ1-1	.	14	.	CASSLTITTAEAFF	TGTGCCAGCAGCTTAACCATCACGACGGCTGAAGCTTTCTTT
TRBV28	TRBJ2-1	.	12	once	CASSLYGDEQFF	TGTGCCAGCAGTTTATATGGCGATGAGCAGTTCTTC
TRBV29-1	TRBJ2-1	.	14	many	CSVGVGGTGNEQFF	TGCAGCGTGGGCGTTGGCGGGACTGGCAATGAGCAGTTCTTC
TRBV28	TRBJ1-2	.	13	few	CASSLSNNYGYTF	TGTGCCAGCAGTTTATCTAACAACTATGGCTACACCTTC
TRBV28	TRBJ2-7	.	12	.	CASSLRGDEQYF	TGTGCCAGCAGTTTAAGGGGAGACGAGCAGTACTTC
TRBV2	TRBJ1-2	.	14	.	CASSEAGVNYGYTF	TGTGCCAGCAGTGAAGCTGGGGTTAACTATGGCTACACCTTC
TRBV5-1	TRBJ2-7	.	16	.	CASSDTRGALLNEQYF	TGCGCCAGCAGCGATACGAGGGGCGCCCTGTTAAACGAGCAGTACTTC
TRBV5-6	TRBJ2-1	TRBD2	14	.	CASSSSGPYNEQFF	TGTGCCAGCAGCTCTAGCGGTCCCTACAATGAGCAGTTCTTC
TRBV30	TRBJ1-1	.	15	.	CAWSRGGTGGTEAFF	TGTGCCTGGAGTCGGGGGGGGACGGGAGGCACTGAAGCTTTCTTT
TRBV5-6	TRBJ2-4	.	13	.	CASSRGGKNIQYF	TGTGCCAGCAGCCGAGGGGGCAAAAACATTCAGTACTTC
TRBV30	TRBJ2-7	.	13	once	CAWNQGFDYEQYF	TGTGCCTGGAATCAGGGGTTTGATTACGAGCAGTACTTC
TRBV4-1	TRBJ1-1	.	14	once	CASSQAAVNTEAFF	TGCGCCAGCAGCCAAGCGGCGGTGAACACTGAAGCTTTCTTT
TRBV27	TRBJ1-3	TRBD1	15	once	CASSLGGGDGNTIYF	TGTGCCAGCAGTTTAGGAGGGGGCGATGGAAACACCATATATTTT
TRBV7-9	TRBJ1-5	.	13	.	CASSLGASQPQHF	TGTGCCAGCAGCTTAGGGGCTAGTCAGCCCCAGCATTTT
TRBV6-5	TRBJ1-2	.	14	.	CASSYSTGNYGYTF	TGTGCCAGCAGTTACTCGACAGGCAACTATGGCTACACCTTC
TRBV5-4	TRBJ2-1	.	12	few	CASSRNRNEQFF	TGTGCCAGCAGCCGGAACCGCAATGAGCAGTTCTTC
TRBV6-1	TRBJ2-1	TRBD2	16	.	CASSETLAGGYNEQFF	TGTGCCAGCAGTGAAACACTAGCGGGAGGTTACAATGAGCAGTTCTTC
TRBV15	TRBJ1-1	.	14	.	CATSKIAENTEAFF	TGTGCCACCAGTAAAATTGCGGAGAACACTGAAGCTTTCTTT
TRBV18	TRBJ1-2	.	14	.	CASSPRNGDYGYTF	TGTGCCAGCTCACCGAGAAATGGGGACTATGGCTACACCTTC
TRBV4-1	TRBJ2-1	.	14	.	CASSPHLIVGGQFF	TGCGCCAGCAGCCCGCACCTCATAGTGGGTGGGCAGTTCTTC
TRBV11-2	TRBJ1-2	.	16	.	CASSLDVREEGYGYTF	TGTGCCAGCAGCTTAGATGTGAGGGAGGAAGGCTATGGCTACACCTTC
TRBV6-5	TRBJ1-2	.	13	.	CASSPQGLYGYTF	TGTGCCAGCAGCCCACAGGGACTCTATGGCTACACCTTC
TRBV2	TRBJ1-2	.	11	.	CAGGGFRGYTF	TGTGCCGGGGGGGGTTTTAGAGGCTACACCTTC
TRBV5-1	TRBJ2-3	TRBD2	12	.	CASSLSGEQQYF	TGCGCCAGCAGTCTCAGCGGGGAGCAGCAGTATTTT
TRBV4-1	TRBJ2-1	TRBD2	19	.	CASSQPGTSGGSSYNEQFF	TGCGCCAGCAGCCAACCTGGGACTAGCGGGGGTAGCTCCTACAATGAGCAGTTCTTC
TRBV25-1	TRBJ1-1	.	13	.	CASRGTGSTEAFF	TGTGCCAGCAGAGGAACAGGGTCCACTGAAGCTTTCTTT
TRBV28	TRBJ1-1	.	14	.	CASSPGTMNTEAFF	TGTGCCAGCAGTCCCGGGACCATGAACACTGAAGCTTTCTTT
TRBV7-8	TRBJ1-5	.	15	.	CASSGYEGGNQPQHF	TGTGCCAGCAGCGGGTATGAGGGGGGCAATCAGCCCCAGCATTTT
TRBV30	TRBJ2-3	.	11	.	CAWSVGDTQYF	TGTGCCTGGAGTGTGGGTGATACGCAGTATTTT